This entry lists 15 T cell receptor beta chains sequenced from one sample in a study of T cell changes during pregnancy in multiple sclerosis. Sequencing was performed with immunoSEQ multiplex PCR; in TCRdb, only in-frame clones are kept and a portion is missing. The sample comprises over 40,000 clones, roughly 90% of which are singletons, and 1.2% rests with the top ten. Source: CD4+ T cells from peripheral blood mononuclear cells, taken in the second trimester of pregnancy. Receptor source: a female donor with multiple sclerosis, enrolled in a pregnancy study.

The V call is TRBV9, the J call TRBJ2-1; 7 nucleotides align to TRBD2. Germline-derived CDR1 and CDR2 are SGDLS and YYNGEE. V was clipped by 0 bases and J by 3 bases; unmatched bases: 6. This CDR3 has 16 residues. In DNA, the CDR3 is TGTGCCAGCAGCGTAGTCCCAGGACTAGACTACAATGAGCAGTTCTTC. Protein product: CASSVVPGLDYNEQFF.

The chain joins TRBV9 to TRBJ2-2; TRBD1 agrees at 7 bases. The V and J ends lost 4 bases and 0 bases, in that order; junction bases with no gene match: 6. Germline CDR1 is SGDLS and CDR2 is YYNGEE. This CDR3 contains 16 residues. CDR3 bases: TGTGCCAGCAGCCCTCGACAGGGTACGAACACCGGGGAGCTGTTTTTT. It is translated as CASSPRQGTNTGELFF.

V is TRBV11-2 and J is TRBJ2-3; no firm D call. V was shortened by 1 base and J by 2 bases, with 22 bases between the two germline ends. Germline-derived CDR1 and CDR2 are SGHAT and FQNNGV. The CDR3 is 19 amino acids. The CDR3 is CASSLAWAWSTHITDTQYF. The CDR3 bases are TGTGCCAGCAGCTTAGCCTGGGCGTGGTCCACACATATCACAGATACGCAGTATTTT.

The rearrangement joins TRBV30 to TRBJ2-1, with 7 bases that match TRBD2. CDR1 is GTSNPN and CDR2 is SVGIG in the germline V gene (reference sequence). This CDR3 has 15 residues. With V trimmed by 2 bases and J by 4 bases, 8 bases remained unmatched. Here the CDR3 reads CAWSFGGSLYNEQFF. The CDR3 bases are TGTGCCTGGAGTTTCGGCGGGAGTTTGTACAATGAGCAGTTCTTC.

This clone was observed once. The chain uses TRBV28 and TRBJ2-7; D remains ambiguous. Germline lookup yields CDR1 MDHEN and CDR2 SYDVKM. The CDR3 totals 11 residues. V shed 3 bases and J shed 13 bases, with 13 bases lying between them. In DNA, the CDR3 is TGTGCCAGCAGTTTTTTTTCCGGAGTTTACTTC. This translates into CASSFFSGVYF.

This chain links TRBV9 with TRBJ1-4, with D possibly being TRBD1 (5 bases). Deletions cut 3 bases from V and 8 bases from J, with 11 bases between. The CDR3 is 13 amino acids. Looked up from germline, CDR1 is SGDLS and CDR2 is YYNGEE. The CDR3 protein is CASSAGVGEKLFF. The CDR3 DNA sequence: TGTGCCAGCAGCGCGGGGGTGGGGGAAAAACTGTTTTTT.

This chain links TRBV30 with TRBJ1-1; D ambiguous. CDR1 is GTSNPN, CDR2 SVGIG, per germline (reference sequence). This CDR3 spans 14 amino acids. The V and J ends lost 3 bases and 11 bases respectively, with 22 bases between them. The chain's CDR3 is CAWRADWQAGKAFF. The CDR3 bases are TGTGCCTGGAGGGCGGATTGGCAGGCCGGGAAGGCTTTCTTT.

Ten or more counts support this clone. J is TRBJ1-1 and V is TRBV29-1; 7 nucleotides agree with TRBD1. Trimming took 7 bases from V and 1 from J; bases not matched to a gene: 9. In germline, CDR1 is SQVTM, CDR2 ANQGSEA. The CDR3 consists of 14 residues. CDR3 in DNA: TGCAGCGGCACGGGACAGATACGGAACACTGAAGCTTTCTTT. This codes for CSGTGQIRNTEAFF. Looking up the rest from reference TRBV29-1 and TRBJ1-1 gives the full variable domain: SAVISQKPSRDICQRGTSLTIQCQVDSQVTMMFWYRQQPGQSLTLIATANQGSEATYESGFVIDKFPISRPNLTFSTLTVSNMSPEDSSIYLCSGTGQIRNTEAFFGQGTRLTVV.

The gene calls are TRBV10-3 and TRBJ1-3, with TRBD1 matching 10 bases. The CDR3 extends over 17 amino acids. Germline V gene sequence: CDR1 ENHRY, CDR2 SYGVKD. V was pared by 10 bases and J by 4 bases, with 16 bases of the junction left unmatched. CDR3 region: CATQRGTGTGEGNTIYF. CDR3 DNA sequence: TGTGCCACTCAACGAGGGACCGGGACAGGGGAGGGAAACACCATATATTTT.

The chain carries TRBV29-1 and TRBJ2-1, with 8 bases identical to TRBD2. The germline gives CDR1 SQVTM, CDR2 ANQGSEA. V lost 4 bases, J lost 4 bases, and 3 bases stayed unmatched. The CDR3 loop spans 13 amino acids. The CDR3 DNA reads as TGCAGCGTTGTAGCGGGGCTATACAATGAGCAGTTCTTC. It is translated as CSVVAGLYNEQFF.

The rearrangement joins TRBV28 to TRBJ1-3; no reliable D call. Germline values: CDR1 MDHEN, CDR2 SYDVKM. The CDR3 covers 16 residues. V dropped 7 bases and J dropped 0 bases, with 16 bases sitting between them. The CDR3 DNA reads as TGTGCCAGCACCGACGGAGCTTCTCTCTCTGGAAACACCATATATTTT. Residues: CASTDGASLSGNTIYF.

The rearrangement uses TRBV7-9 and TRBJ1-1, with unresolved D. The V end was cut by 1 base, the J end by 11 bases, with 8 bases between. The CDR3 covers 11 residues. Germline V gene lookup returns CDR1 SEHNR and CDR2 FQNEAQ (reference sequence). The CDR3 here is CASSLGVEAFF. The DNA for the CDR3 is TGTGCCAGCAGCTTAGGGGTGGAGGCTTTCTTT.

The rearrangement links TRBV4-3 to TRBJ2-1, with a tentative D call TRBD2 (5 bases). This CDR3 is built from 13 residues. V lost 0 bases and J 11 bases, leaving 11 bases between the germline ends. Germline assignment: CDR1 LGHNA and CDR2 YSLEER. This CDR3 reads CASSQEPGIKQFF. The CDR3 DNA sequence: TGCGCCAGCAGCCAAGAGCCGGGAATTAAGCAGTTCTTC.

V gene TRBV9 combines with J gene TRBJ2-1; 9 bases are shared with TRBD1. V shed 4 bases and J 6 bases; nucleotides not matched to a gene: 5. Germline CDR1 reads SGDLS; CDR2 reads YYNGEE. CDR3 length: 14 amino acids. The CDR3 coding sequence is TGTGCCAGCAGCCCTCGGACAGGGGTCAATGAGCAGTTCTTC. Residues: CASSPRTGVNEQFF.

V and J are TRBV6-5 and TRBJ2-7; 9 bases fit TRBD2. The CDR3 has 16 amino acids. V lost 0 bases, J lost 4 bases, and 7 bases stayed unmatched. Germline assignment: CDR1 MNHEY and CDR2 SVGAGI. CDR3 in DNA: TGTGCCAGCAGTTACTCAGCACTAGCGGGCGGTTACGAGCAGTACTTC. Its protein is CASSYSALAGGYEQYF.